This T cell receptor (beta chain) was sequenced during a study of Ad26.COV2.S vaccination and SARS-CoV-2 variants. The CDR3 totals 15 residues. With V trimmed by 4 bases and J by 3 bases, 7 bases remained unmatched. Germline CDR1 LGHDT, CDR2 YNNKEL (reference sequence). Specified treatment: roughly 18 received Ad26.COV2.S at low or high dose, single or two shots; a few received placebo; per-sample allocation not given. Sampling took place 63 days after the first vaccine or placebo injection. Recruitment in Boston yielded a donor of adult age, 18-55 years. Using immunoSEQ multiplex PCR, the repertoire was profiled, and TCRdb retains in-frame clones only, with some absent. Among more than 400,000 clones listed, about 90% were seen once.

This receptor was taken from a person aged 18-60 years who received the Ad26.COV2.S COVID-19 vaccine or a placebo. The material sequenced was peripheral blood, taken in a trial of Ad26.COV2.S vaccine versus placebo. The chain carries TRBV3-1 (or the pseudogene TRBV3-2) and TRBJ2-7; 9 bases agree with TRBD2. In DNA form, the CDR3 reads TGTGCCAGCAGCCCCGCCAGGCGGGGGGGCTACGAGCAGTACTTC. It translates to CASSPARRGGYEQYF.